Below are 26 T cell receptor beta chains sequenced from a single sample in a study of blood T cell dynamics during melanoma immunotherapy. The assay was immunoSEQ multiplex PCR, and TCRdb's table has in-frame clones only and misses some. The sample has about 19,000 clones; 70% to 90% are singletons. Time point in this sample: week 3, after first cycle of checkpoint inhibitor. The sequences come from blood, collected from a patient treated with checkpoint blockade. These receptors came from a human donor with melanoma.

The chain joins TRBV19 to TRBJ2-7; tentatively, D is TRBD2 (6 bases). This CDR3 region has 12 residues. The V and J ends lost 5 bases and 5 bases respectively, with 10 bases between them. CDR1 LNHDA and CDR2 SQIVND come from the germline V gene (reference sequence). The CDR3 loop is CASSSGVHEQYF. The CDR3, as DNA: TGTGCCAGTAGTTCGGGGGTCCACGAGCAGTACTTC. Variable domain in full (rest from reference TRBV19 and TRBJ2-7): DGGITQSPKYLFRKEGQNVTLSCEQNLNHDAMYWYRQDPGQGLRLIYYSQIVNDFQKGDIAEGYSVSREKKESFPLTVTSAQKNPTAFYLCASSSGVHEQYFGPGTRLTVT.

V usage is TRBV18 and J usage is TRBJ1-5; unclear D gene. The germline gives CDR1 KGHSH, CDR2 LQKENI. Deletions cut 3 bases from V and 1 base from J, with 13 bases between. This CDR3 is built from 16 residues. CDR3 amino acids: CASSPEGRGSNQPQHF. The CDR3 DNA is TGTGCCAGCTCACCGGAAGGACGGGGAAGCAATCAGCCCCAGCATTTT.

This chain uses TRBV5-6 with TRBJ2-7; 7 positions match TRBD1. Trimming took 2 bases from V and 3 from J; bases not matched to a gene: 2. The length of the CDR3 is 13 residues. The V gene's germline CDR1 is SGHDT and CDR2 YYEEEE. The CDR3 loop reads CASSLTGDYEQYF. As DNA, the CDR3 is TGTGCCAGCAGCTTAACAGGGGACTACGAGCAGTACTTC.

The chain joins TRBV27 to TRBJ1-5; D remains ambiguous. The CDR3 runs to 16 residues. Trimming took off 6 bases at V and 0 bases at J, with 15 bases between the two ends. Germline loops: CDR1 MNHEY, CDR2 SMNVEV (reference sequence). CDR3 in DNA: TGTGCCAGCAGCCCTCACGGACGGGCTAGCAATCAGCCCCAGCATTTT. Translation: CASSPHGRASNQPQHF.

The CDR3 region has the DNA TGTGCCTGGAGCCACGGTCGGTACGAGCAGTACTTC. It is translated as CAWSHGRYEQYF. The chain joins TRBV30 to TRBJ2-7; D remains ambiguous. Trimming stripped 3 bases from V and 4 bases from J, with 10 bases between. Germline-derived CDR1 and CDR2 are GTSNPN and SVGIG (reference sequence). This CDR3 region has 12 residues.

CDR3 nucleotides: TGTGCCAGCAGCGTAGGGACAGGGATCGGTGAAAAACTGTTTTTT. Protein sequence: CASSVGTGIGEKLFF. The chain uses TRBV9 and TRBJ1-4, with 8 bases matching TRBD1. J was trimmed by 7 bases and V by 0 bases; bases with no gene match: 5. The CDR3 length is 15 residues. Germline V gene lookup returns CDR1 SGDLS and CDR2 YYNGEE. Filled out from reference TRBV9 and TRBJ1-4, the complete variable domain reads DSGVTQTPKHLITATGQRVTLRCSPRSGDLSVYWYQQSLDQGLQFLIQYYNGEERAKGNILERFSAQQFPDLHSELNLSSLELGDSALYFCASSVGTGIGEKLFFGSGTQLSVL.

For the CDR3, the DNA is TGTGCCAGCAGTTTAGAAGGCCCTAATCAGCCCCAGCATTTT. The encoded protein is CASSLEGPNQPQHF. This rearrangement joins TRBV27 to TRBJ1-5; no definite D call. The germline gives CDR1 MNHEY, CDR2 SMNVEV (reference sequence). The CDR3 is made up of 14 amino acids. The V and J ends lost 2 bases and 4 bases respectively, with 9 bases between them.

The chain is built from TRBV4-2 and TRBJ1-6; D call uncertain. Germline loops: CDR1 LGHNA, CDR2 YNFKEQ. Trimming removed 2 bases from V and 5 bases from J, with 10 bases in between. This CDR3 region has 15 residues. The CDR3 DNA follows: TGTGCCAGCAGCCAATACCAGGCGAATAATTCACCCCTCCACTTT. It specifies CASSQYQANNSPLHF.

The rearrangement links TRBV19 to TRBJ2-7; TRBD1 matches at 7 bases. From germline, CDR1 is LNHDA and CDR2 SQIVND (reference sequence). J was trimmed by 3 bases and V by 10 bases; bases with no gene match: 9. This CDR3 has 13 amino acids. The CDR3 sequence: CATSQGNSYEQYF. The CDR3 DNA is TGTGCCACGTCACAGGGGAATAGCTACGAGCAGTACTTC. Complete variable domain (other parts from reference TRBV19 and TRBJ2-7): DGGITQSPKYLFRKEGQNVTLSCEQNLNHDAMYWYRQDPGQGLRLIYYSQIVNDFQKGDIAEGYSVSREKKESFPLTVTSAQKNPTAFYLCATSQGNSYEQYFGPGTRLTVT.

Notes on this clone: In the same sample, other DNA sequences code for this CDR3. The chain is built from TRBV7-8 and TRBJ2-1, with D unresolved. Looked up from germline, CDR1 is SGHVS and CDR2 is FQNEAQ. CDR3 length: 12 residues. Trimming removed 2 bases from V and 7 bases from J, with 6 bases in between. CDR3 in amino acids: CASSLNGNEQFF. The CDR3 nucleotides read TGTGCCAGCAGCTTAAATGGTAATGAGCAGTTCTTC.

The chain recombines TRBV2 with TRBJ1-2; D ambiguous. V lost 7 bases to trimming and J lost 9 bases, with 21 bases between them. In germline, CDR1 is SNHLY, CDR2 FYNNEI. The CDR3 is 14 amino acids. CDR3 bases: TGTGCCAGCAATCGAAGGTCCCAATATCAAAGCTACACCTTC. Its protein product is CASNRRSQYQSYTF. The whole variable domain, remainder taken from reference TRBV2 and TRBJ1-2, is EPEVTQTPSHQVTQMGQEVILRCVPISNHLYFYWYRQILGQKVEFLVSFYNNEISEKSEIFDDQFSVERPDGSNFTLKIRSTKLEDSAMYFCASNRRSQYQSYTFGSGTRLTVV.

The chain recombines TRBV5-1 with TRBJ2-7; 7 bases are shared with TRBD1. The germline gives CDR1 SGHRS, CDR2 YFSETQ. The CDR3 is 15 residues long. V shed 4 bases and J 7 bases; nucleotides not matched to a gene: 14. CDR3 sequence: CASSTYWQGEGEQYF. Here the CDR3 DNA reads TGCGCCAGCAGCACTTATTGGCAGGGGGAAGGGGAGCAGTACTTC.

The V gene is TRBV11-2, the J gene TRBJ2-1; the D gene is possibly TRBD1 (7 bases). The V end lost 1 base, the J end lost 4 bases, and 14 bases lay between the germline ends. Germline CDR1 and CDR2: SGHAT and FQNNGV. The CDR3 has 16 residues. For the CDR3, the DNA is TGTGCCAGCAGCTTAGTTCGCGCGGGACAGTACAATGAGCAGTTCTTC. Translated: CASSLVRAGQYNEQFF.

The chain employs TRBV27 and TRBJ2-1, with D hard to call. The germline V gene has CDR1 MNHEY and CDR2 SMNVEV (reference sequence). Trimming removed 1 base at V and 5 bases at J, with 6 bases between. The CDR3 sequence is 13 residues long. The CDR3 DNA is TGTGCCAGCAGTTTATGGGTAAACAATGAGCAGTTCTTC. This encodes CASSLWVNNEQFF.

This chain connects TRBV30 to TRBJ2-3; D might be TRBD2 (6 bases). This CDR3 is 14 amino acids long. V lost 8 bases, J lost 2 bases, and 17 bases lay in between. Germline V CDR1 and CDR2: GTSNPN, SVGIG (reference sequence). CDR3 sequence: CAGGTDPHTDTQYF. CDR3 bases: TGTGCCGGAGGGACCGACCCCCACACAGATACGCAGTATTTT.

The count of this clone is one. The genes are TRBV28 and TRBJ2-1; perhaps TRBD2 as D (5 bases). The CDR3 is 12 residues long. Trimming left V 6 bases short and J 8 bases short, with 11 bases between. Germline V gene data show CDR1 as MDHEN and CDR2 as SYDVKM. The CDR3: CASRGVWDEQFF. CDR3 coding DNA: TGTGCCAGCAGGGGAGTGTGGGATGAGCAGTTCTTC.

The chain employs TRBV19 and TRBJ2-4; 10 bases are a match to TRBD2. The CDR3 extends over 14 amino acids. The germline CDR1 and CDR2 sequences are LNHDA and SQIVND (reference sequence). V lost 9 bases, J lost 1 base, and 3 bases stayed unmatched. This CDR3 is CASGTSEAKNIQYF. The CDR3, as DNA: TGTGCCAGCGGGACTAGCGAGGCCAAAAACATTCAGTACTTC.

The V gene is TRBV5-1, the J gene TRBJ2-7, with TRBD1 matching 11 bases. This CDR3 is built from 16 residues. Germline V CDR1 and CDR2: SGHRS, YFSETQ. J was trimmed by 0 bases and V by 3 bases; bases with no gene match: 5. CDR3 nucleotide sequence: TGCGCCAGCAGCTGGACAGGGGGCCTCAGCTCCTACGAGCAGTACTTC. As protein: CASSWTGGLSSYEQYF.

V is TRBV5-1 and J is TRBJ2-7; perhaps D is TRBD1 or TRBD2 (5 bases each). The germline V gene has CDR1 SGHRS and CDR2 YFSETQ. CDR3 size: 14 residues. V was cut by 1 base and J by 5 bases, with 13 bases left in between. This CDR3 reads CASSLRGPTHEQYF. The CDR3 DNA reads as TGCGCCAGCAGCTTGAGGGGACCAACCCACGAGCAGTACTTC. The whole variable domain, filled in from reference TRBV5-1 and TRBJ2-7, reads KAGVTQTPRYLIKTRGQQVTLSCSPISGHRSVSWYQQTPGQGLQFLFEYFSETQRNKGNFPGRFSGRQFSNSRSEMNVSTLELGDSALYLCASSLRGPTHEQYFGPGTRLTVT.

This clone turned up a few times. The chain recombines TRBV6-5 with TRBJ1-5, with TRBD1 as a possible D gene (6 bases). V was clipped by 5 bases and J by 3 bases, with 14 bases between them. The CDR3 contains 15 residues. Germline CDR1 is MNHEY and CDR2 is SVGAGI. This chain's CDR3 is CASSRNQGYNQPQHF. The DNA of the CDR3 is TGTGCCAGCAGTCGGAACCAGGGGTACAATCAGCCCCAGCATTTT.

The rearrangement joins TRBV30 to TRBJ2-5; no reliable D call. CDR1 is GTSNPN and CDR2 is SVGIG in the germline V gene (reference sequence). V lost 2 bases and J lost 2, with 6 bases in between. This CDR3 region has 12 residues. The CDR3 bases are TGTGCCTGGAGTCCGAAACAAGAGACCCAGTACTTC. Translating gives CAWSPKQETQYF.

The rearrangement joins TRBV29-1 to TRBJ1-1; D is uncertain. Trimming shortened V by 5 bases and J by 6 bases, and 19 bases separated the two germline ends. The CDR3 has 14 residues. The germline CDR1 and CDR2 sequences are SQVTM and ANQGSEA. Here the CDR3 DNA reads TGCAGCGTTTCGTTCAGGACTGGGAGGGCTGAAGCTTTCTTT. This codes for CSVSFRTGRAEAFF.

The rearrangement joins TRBV4-1 to TRBJ2-7; possible D gene TRBD2, 7 bases. CDR3 size: 14 residues. The V gene's germline CDR1 is MGHRA and CDR2 YSYEKL. The V and J ends lost 3 bases and 2 bases respectively, with 11 bases between them. CDR3 sequence reads: CASSHGGAAYEQYF. CDR3 DNA sequence: TGCGCCAGCAGCCATGGGGGGGCCGCCTACGAGCAGTACTTC.

This rearrangement joins TRBV7-2 to TRBJ1-2, with TRBD1 identical over 12 bases. This CDR3 region has 16 residues. J gave up 7 bases and V 4 bases, and 10 bases lay outside the gene matches. Germline V lookup: CDR1 SGHTA, CDR2 FQGNSA. As DNA, the CDR3 is TGTGCCAGCAGCTACATCCCGGGACAGGGGGCCATTGGCTACACCTTC. This gives the protein CASSYIPGQGAIGYTF.

The genes are TRBV11-3 and TRBJ2-3; TRBD1 matches 9 bases. Germline V gene lookup returns CDR1 SGHNT and CDR2 YENEEA. The CDR3 spans 15 residues. After removal of 1 base from V and 4 bases from J, the junction contained 3 bases not matched to a gene. The CDR3 here is CASSLGGQGADTQYF. The CDR3 DNA reads as TGTGCCAGCAGCTTAGGGGGACAGGGAGCAGATACGCAGTATTTT.

This chain connects TRBV5-1 to TRBJ1-1; no clear D. Trimming stripped 1 base from V and 1 base from J, with 8 bases between. This CDR3 has 14 residues. Per the germline V gene, CDR1 is SGHRS and CDR2 is YFSETQ. The CDR3 coding sequence is TGCGCCAGCAGCTTGTGGCAAAAGAACACTGAAGCTTTCTTT. Translated: CASSLWQKNTEAFF.